Shown below are 8 T cell receptor beta chains from a single sample sequenced in a study of blood T cell repertoires in COVID-19. The table came from immunoSEQ multiplex PCR; TCRdb's copy has only in-frame clones and leaves some out. The data contain fewer than 200,000 clones, roughly 81% of them singletons. Sequencing used peripheral blood. The receptor set was obtained from a woman aged 50 to 65 with COVID-19, enrolled during active disease.

The rearrangement links TRBV4-2 to TRBJ2-1, with 7 bases identical to TRBD2. This CDR3 contains 16 residues. The germline gives CDR1 LGHNA, CDR2 YNFKEQ. The V segment lost 0 bases and the J segment 4 bases; nucleotides outside the gene matches: 6. The DNA for the CDR3 is TGTGCCAGCAGCCAAGATGCGGGACTACCTTACAATGAGCAGTTCTTC. Protein: CASSQDAGLPYNEQFF.

J is TRBJ2-2 and V is TRBV27, with 8 nucleotides matching TRBD2. This CDR3 is built from 15 residues. CDR1 and CDR2 from the germline V gene are MNHEY and SMNVEV (reference sequence). J was trimmed by 6 bases and V by 2 bases; bases with no gene match: 5. The CDR3 is CASSLKAGGPGELFF. DNA for the CDR3: TGTGCCAGCAGTTTAAAGGCGGGGGGCCCCGGGGAGCTGTTTTTT.

This rearrangement joins TRBV28 to TRBJ2-3, with 12 positions matching TRBD2. With 2 bases clipped from V and 4 bases from J, the junction kept 1 base outside the gene matches. The CDR3 length is 15 residues. Germline V CDR1 and CDR2: MDHEN, SYDVKM. The CDR3 loop is CASSLGTSGSDTQYF. Written as DNA, the CDR3 is TGTGCCAGCAGTTTAGGGACTAGCGGGTCAGATACGCAGTATTTT.

This rearrangement joins TRBV5-1 to TRBJ1-3; 8 bases align to TRBD1. Germline loops: CDR1 SGHRS, CDR2 YFSETQ. Losses at the gene ends were 0 bases for V and 0 bases for J; bases not matched to a gene: 5. This CDR3 has 17 residues. The CDR3 loop reads CASSLGFGQGSGNTIYF. CDR3 nucleotide sequence: TGCGCCAGCAGCTTGGGTTTTGGACAGGGCTCTGGAAACACCATATATTTT.

The gene calls are TRBV24-1 and TRBJ2-5; 10 bases map to TRBD2. CDR1 is KGHDR, CDR2 SFDVKD, per germline. This CDR3 contains 17 residues. Trimming at V came to 0 bases and at J to 5 bases, leaving 8 bases not matched to a gene. In DNA form, the CDR3 reads TGTGCCACCAGTGATTTGCGGAGCGGGGGGGACAGGGAGACCCAGTACTTC. It is translated as CATSDLRSGGDRETQYF.

The chain employs TRBV9 and TRBJ2-7; D is possibly TRBD2 (5 bases). The V and J ends lost 4 bases and 7 bases respectively, with 18 bases between them. Germline-derived CDR1 and CDR2 are SGDLS and YYNGEE. The CDR3 loop spans 14 amino acids. CDR3 bases: TGTGCCAGCAGCCCTGGGCCCGGATCGGGGGAGCAGTACTTC. This gives the protein CASSPGPGSGEQYF.

The gene calls are TRBV5-6 and TRBJ2-1, with 8 bases matching TRBD1. V gave up 0 bases and J gave up 7 bases; unmatched junction bases: 6. Germline V lookup: CDR1 SGHDT, CDR2 YYEEEE. There are 15 residues in the CDR3. The CDR3 loop reads CASSLVGRGPNEQFF. CDR3 in DNA: TGTGCCAGCAGCTTGGTCGGCAGGGGGCCGAATGAGCAGTTCTTC.

The chain has TRBV7-6 and TRBJ2-1, with 9 positions matching TRBD1. After removal of 1 base from V and 5 bases from J, the junction contained 6 bases not matched to a gene. This CDR3 contains 16 residues. CDR1 and CDR2 from the germline V gene are SGHVS and FNYEAQ. CDR3 residues: CASSLVGGTGNNEQFF. The DNA of the CDR3 is TGTGCCAGCAGCTTAGTAGGAGGGACAGGGAACAATGAGCAGTTCTTC.